Reported below is one T cell receptor beta chain. Deletions cut 6 bases from V and 0 bases from J, with 6 bases between. Germline-derived CDR1 and CDR2 are SQVTM and ANQGSEA. CDR3 length: 11 amino acids. The data stem from a study of blood T cell repertoires in COVID-19. Produced via immunoSEQ multiplex PCR; TCRdb's table is partial and in-frame only. The table has about 58,000 clones, approximately 89% seen once. The sample was peripheral blood. The chain is built from TRBV29-1 and TRBJ2-7; D gene uncertain. The sequence was collected from a woman aged 55 to 70 with active COVID-19. The CDR3 nucleotides read TGCAGCGTCGACATCTCCTACGAGCAGTACTTC. It translates to CSVDISYEQYF.